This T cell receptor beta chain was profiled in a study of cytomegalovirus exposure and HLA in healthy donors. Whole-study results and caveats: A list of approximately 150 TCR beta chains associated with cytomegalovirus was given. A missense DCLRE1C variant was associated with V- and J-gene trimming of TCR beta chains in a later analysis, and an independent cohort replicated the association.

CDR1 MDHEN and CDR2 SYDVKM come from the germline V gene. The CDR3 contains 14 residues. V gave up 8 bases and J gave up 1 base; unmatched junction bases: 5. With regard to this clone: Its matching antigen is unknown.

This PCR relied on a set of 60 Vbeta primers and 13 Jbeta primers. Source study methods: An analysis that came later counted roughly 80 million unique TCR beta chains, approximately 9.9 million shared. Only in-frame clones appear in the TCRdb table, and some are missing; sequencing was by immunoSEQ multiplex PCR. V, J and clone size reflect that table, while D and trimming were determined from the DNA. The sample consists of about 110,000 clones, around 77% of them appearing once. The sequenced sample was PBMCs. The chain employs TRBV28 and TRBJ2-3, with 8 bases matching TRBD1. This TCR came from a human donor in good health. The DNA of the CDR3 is TGTGCCAGCTGGACGACAGGGGGCACAGATACGCAGTATTTT. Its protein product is CASWTTGGTDTQYF.